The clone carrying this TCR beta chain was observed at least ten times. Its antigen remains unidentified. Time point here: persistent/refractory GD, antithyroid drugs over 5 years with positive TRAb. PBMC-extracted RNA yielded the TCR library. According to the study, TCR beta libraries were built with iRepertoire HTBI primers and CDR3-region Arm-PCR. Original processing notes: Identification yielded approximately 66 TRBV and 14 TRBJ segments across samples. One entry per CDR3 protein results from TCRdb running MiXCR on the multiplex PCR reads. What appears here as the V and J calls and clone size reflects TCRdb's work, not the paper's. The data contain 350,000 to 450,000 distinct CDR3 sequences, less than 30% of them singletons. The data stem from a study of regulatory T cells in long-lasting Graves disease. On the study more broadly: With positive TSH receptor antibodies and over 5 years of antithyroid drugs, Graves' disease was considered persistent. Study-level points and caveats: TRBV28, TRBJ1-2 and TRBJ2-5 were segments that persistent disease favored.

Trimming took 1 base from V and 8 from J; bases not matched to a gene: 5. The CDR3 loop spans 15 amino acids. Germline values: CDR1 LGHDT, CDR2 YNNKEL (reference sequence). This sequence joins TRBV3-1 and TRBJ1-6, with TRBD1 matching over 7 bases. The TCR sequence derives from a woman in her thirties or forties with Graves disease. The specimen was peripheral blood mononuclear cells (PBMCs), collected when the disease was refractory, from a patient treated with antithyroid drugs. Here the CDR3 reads CASSQARDSYSPLHF. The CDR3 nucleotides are TGTGCCAGCAGCCAAGCCCGGGACAGCTATTCACCCCTCCACTTT.